Listed below are T cell receptor beta chains from one sample, sequenced in a study of T cells after yellow fever vaccination. MiXCR was run by TCRdb on the 5' RACE reads, yielding one entry per CDR3 protein. The table lists 300,000 to 400,000 distinct CDR3 sequences, approximately 4.2% of them singletons. Sequencing used PBMCs, obtained 5 days after the yellow fever booster vaccination. Receptors were obtained from a man younger than 35 who received the YFV17D yellow fever vaccine. CDR3s include the opening cysteine and the closing phenylalanine or tryptophan. The order of the fields is D gene, V gene, J gene, clone size, CDR3 protein, CDR3 DNA. The D gene is left open where the match is weak. Expanded clones get a size class; other rows say once, few or many, or leave the size out.

D: TRBD2
V: TRBV5-1
J: TRBJ2-1
size: few
CDR3: CASGTSGDLGNEQFF
DNA: TGCGCCAGTGGGACTAGCGGGGATCTTGGCAATGAGCAGTTCTTC

D: TRBD1
V: TRBV7-3
J: TRBJ2-3
size: few
CDR3: CASSLMGQGPDTQYF
DNA: TGTGCCAGCAGCTTAATGGGACAGGGTCCAGATACGCAGTATTTT

D: .
V: TRBV4-3
J: TRBJ1-2
size: few
CDR3: CASSQDLGVPNYGYTF
DNA: TGCGCCAGCAGCCAAGATCTTGGGGTGCCTAACTATGGCTACACCTTC

D: .
V: TRBV12-3/TRBV12-4
J: TRBJ1-2
size: .
CDR3: CASPIPIGGYTF
DNA: TGTGCCAGCCCGATCCCTATTGGGGGCTACACCTTC

D: TRBD1
V: TRBV5-1
J: TRBJ1-1
size: many
CDR3: CASSSQQGADTEAFF
DNA: TGCGCCAGCAGCTCACAACAGGGGGCAGACACTGAAGCTTTCTTT

D: TRBD2
V: TRBV5-1
J: TRBJ2-2
size: many
CDR3: CASSLAETSGNTGELFF
DNA: TGCGCCAGCAGCTTGGCAGAGACTAGCGGAAACACCGGGGAGCTGTTTTTT

D: TRBD2
V: TRBV4-3
J: TRBJ2-1
size: .
CDR3: CASSQDLGTSRAYNEQFF
DNA: TGCGCCAGCAGCCAAGATCTGGGGACTAGCCGGGCTTACAATGAGCAGTTCTTC

D: .
V: TRBV10-3
J: TRBJ2-7
size: many
CDR3: CAISELGDEQYF
DNA: TGTGCCATCAGTGAGTTAGGGGACGAGCAGTACTTC

D: .
V: TRBV7-2
J: TRBJ2-3
size: few
CDR3: CASSQPELGTDTQYF
DNA: TGTGCCAGCAGCCAACCGGAACTAGGCACAGATACGCAGTATTTT

D: TRBD2
V: TRBV10-3
J: TRBJ2-3
size: few
CDR3: CAISELEAGGRDTQYF
DNA: TGTGCCATCAGTGAATTAGAAGCGGGGGGGCGGGATACGCAGTATTTT

D: TRBD1
V: TRBV7-2
J: TRBJ2-1
size: many
CDR3: CASSLGLPGQYNEQFF
DNA: TGTGCCAGCAGCTTAGGGCTTCCGGGACAGTACAATGAGCAGTTCTTC

D: .
V: TRBV19
J: TRBJ1-6
size: .
CDR3: CASSMTTVLYNSPLHF
DNA: TGTGCCAGTAGTATGACGACCGTCCTGTATAATTCACCCCTCCACTTT

D: .
V: TRBV5-1
J: TRBJ2-5
size: many
CDR3: CASRTDQETQYF
DNA: TGCGCCAGCAGGACAGACCAAGAGACCCAGTACTTC

D: .
V: TRBV20-1
J: TRBJ2-3
size: .
CDR3: CSARGEGTDTQYF
DNA: TGCAGTGCCCGAGGAGAGGGGACAGATACGCAGTATTTT

D: .
V: TRBV4-3
J: TRBJ2-7
size: many
CDR3: CASSQDHHGGYEQYF
DNA: TGCGCCAGCAGCCAAGATCATCACGGGGGCTACGAGCAGTACTTC

D: .
V: TRBV11-2
J: TRBJ2-7
size: few
CDR3: CASSTPRGRSYEQYF
DNA: TGTGCCAGCAGCACCCCCCGCGGAAGGTCCTACGAGCAGTACTTC

D: TRBD1
V: TRBV4-3
J: TRBJ2-5
size: few
CDR3: CASSQDPRGHQETQYF
DNA: TGCGCCAGCAGCCAAGATCCCAGGGGGCATCAAGAGACCCAGTACTTC

D: TRBD2
V: TRBV6-2/TRBV6-3
J: TRBJ2-5
size: few
CDR3: CASGPGGKTQYF
DNA: TGTGCCAGCGGGCCGGGGGGGAAGACCCAGTACTTC

D: .
V: TRBV2
J: TRBJ1-2
size: few
CDR3: CASSPDSPGGYTF
DNA: TGTGCCAGCAGTCCGGACTCCCCCGGGGGCTACACCTTC

D: .
V: TRBV20-1
J: TRBJ1-4
size: many
CDR3: CSARVANEKLFF
DNA: TGCAGTGCTAGAGTAGCTAATGAAAAACTGTTTTTT

D: .
V: TRBV6-5
J: TRBJ1-1
size: few
CDR3: CASSYEVATEAFF
DNA: TGTGCCAGCAGTTACGAAGTTGCCACTGAAGCTTTCTTT

D: .
V: TRBV2
J: TRBJ1-3
size: .
CDR3: CASLRDSGNTIYF
DNA: TGTGCCAGCCTTAGGGATTCTGGAAACACCATATATTTT

D: TRBD2
V: TRBV6-2/TRBV6-3
J: TRBJ2-7
size: .
CDR3: CASTGRGGMVEEQYF
DNA: TGTGCCAGCACGGGTAGGGGAGGGATGGTTGAAGAGCAGTACTTC

D: .
V: TRBV20-1
J: TRBJ2-6
size: few
CDR3: CSAFRVATGANVLTF
DNA: TGCAGTGCGTTCAGGGTTGCCACTGGGGCCAACGTCCTGACTTTC

D: .
V: TRBV19
J: TRBJ1-2
size: few
CDR3: CASSISGEENYGYTF
DNA: TGTGCCAGTAGTATTTCCGGGGAAGAGAACTATGGCTACACCTTC

D: TRBD1
V: TRBV11-2
J: TRBJ2-1
size: .
CDR3: CASSIHRDRGRYNEQFF
DNA: TGTGCCAGCAGCATCCACCGGGACAGGGGGAGGTACAATGAGCAGTTCTTC

D: .
V: TRBV12-3/TRBV12-4
J: TRBJ2-1
size: many
CDR3: CASSARGRGNEQFF
DNA: TGTGCCAGCAGTGCCAGGGGAAGGGGAAATGAGCAGTTCTTC

D: .
V: TRBV19
J: TRBJ2-5
size: many
CDR3: CASSIEGQETQYF
DNA: TGTGCCAGTAGTATAGAGGGCCAAGAGACCCAGTACTTC

D: .
V: TRBV20-1
J: TRBJ2-3
size: few
CDR3: CSARESRTDTQYF
DNA: TGCAGTGCTAGGGAGTCCCGCACAGATACGCAGTATTTT

D: .
V: TRBV19
J: TRBJ2-1
size: many
CDR3: CASSIAGLAGEQFF
DNA: TGTGCCAGTAGTATAGCCGGCCTGGCCGGTGAGCAGTTCTTC